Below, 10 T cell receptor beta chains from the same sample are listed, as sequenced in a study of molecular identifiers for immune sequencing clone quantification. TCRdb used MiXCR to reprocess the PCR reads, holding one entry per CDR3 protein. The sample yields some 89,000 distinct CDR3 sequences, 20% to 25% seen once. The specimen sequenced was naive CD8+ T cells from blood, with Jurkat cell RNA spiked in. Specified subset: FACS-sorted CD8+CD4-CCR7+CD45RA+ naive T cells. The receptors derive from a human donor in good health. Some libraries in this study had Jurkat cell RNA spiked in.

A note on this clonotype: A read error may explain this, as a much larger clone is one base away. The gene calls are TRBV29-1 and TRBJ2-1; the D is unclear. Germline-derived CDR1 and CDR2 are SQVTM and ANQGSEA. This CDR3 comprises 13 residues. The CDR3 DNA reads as TGCAGCGCCGACTCCCCTCTCTACAATGTGCAGTTCTTC. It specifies CSADSPLYNVQFF.

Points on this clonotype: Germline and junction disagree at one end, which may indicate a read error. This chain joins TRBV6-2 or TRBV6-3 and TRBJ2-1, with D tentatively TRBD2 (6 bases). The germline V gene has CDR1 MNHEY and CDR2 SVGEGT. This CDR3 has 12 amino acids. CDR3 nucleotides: TGTGCCGGCAGTCTAGGGAGGAATGAGCAGTTCTTC. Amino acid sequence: CAGSLGRNEQFF.

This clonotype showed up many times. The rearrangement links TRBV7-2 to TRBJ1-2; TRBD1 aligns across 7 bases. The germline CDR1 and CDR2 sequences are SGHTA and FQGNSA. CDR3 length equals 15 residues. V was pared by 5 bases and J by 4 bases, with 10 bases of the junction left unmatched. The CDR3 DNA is TGTGCCAGCAGCCCAACCGGGACAGCTGTCTATGGCTACACCTTC. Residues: CASSPTGTAVYGYTF.

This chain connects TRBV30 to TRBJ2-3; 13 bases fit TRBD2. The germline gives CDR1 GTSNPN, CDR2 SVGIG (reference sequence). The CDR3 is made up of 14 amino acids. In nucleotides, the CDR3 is TGTGCGCAGGGACTAGCGGGGCTCACAGATACGCAGTATTTT. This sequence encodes CAQGLAGLTDTQYF.

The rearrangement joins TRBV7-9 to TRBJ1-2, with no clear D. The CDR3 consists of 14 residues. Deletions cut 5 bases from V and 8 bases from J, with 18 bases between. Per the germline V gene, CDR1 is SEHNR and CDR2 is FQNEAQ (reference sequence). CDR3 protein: CASSPPFLDGGYTF. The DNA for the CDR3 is TGTGCCAGCAGCCCCCCGTTCCTCGACGGGGGCTACACCTTC.

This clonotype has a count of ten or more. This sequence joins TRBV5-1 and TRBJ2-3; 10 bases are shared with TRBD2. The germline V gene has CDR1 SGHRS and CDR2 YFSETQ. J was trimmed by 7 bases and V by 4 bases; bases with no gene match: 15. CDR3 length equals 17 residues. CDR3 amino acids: CASSQPPGSGGVNTQYF. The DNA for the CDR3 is TGCGCCAGCAGCCAACCCCCGGGGAGCGGGGGGGTAAATACGCAGTATTTT. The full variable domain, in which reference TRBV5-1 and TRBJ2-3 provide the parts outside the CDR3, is KAGVTQTPRYLIKTRGQQVTLSCSPISGHRSVSWYQQTPGQGLQFLFEYFSETQRNKGNFPGRFSGRQFSNSRSEMNVSTLELGDSALYLCASSQPPGSGGVNTQYFGPGTRLTVL.

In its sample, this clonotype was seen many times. The CDR3 sequence is CSGLGQGAGELFF. The CDR3 region has the DNA TGCAGCGGCCTGGGACAGGGGGCCGGGGAGCTGTTTTTT. The V and J genes are TRBV29-1 and TRBJ2-2, with 11 bases identical to TRBD1. The CDR3 runs to 13 residues. The V segment lost 7 bases and the J segment 6 bases; nucleotides outside the gene matches: 4. CDR1 and CDR2 from the germline V gene are SQVTM and ANQGSEA.

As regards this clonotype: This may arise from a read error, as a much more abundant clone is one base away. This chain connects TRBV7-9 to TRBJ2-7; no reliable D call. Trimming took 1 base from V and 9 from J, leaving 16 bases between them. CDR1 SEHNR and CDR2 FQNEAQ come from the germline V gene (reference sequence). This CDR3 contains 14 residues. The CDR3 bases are TGTGCCAGCAGCTTAGAGGCCCTCCTGGGCGGGCAGTACTTC. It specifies CASSLEALLGGQYF.

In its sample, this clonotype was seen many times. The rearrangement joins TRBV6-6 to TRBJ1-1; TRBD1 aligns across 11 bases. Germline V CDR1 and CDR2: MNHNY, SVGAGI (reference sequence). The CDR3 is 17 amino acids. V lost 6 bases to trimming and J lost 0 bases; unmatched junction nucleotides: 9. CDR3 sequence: CASREGTGGSMNTEAFF. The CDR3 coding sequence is TGTGCCAGCAGAGAGGGGACAGGGGGTTCGATGAACACTGAAGCTTTCTTT.

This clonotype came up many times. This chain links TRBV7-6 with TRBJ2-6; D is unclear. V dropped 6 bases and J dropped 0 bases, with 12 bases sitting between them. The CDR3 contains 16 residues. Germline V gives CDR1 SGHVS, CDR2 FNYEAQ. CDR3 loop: CASRPSSDSGANVLTF. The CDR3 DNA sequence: TGTGCCAGCAGGCCCAGTTCCGACTCTGGGGCCAACGTCCTGACTTTC.